This T cell receptor (beta chain) was identified during a study of shared clonotypes between healthy human individuals. Study details: Donors, aged 18 to 49, were a couple of women and a few men.

This CDR3 region has 15 residues. The V gene lost 3 bases and the J gene lost 0 bases, with 9 bases spanning the gap. CDR1 is MRHNA, CDR2 SNTAGT, per germline. Everyone who donated was a Caucasian adult who lived in Nashville, Tennessee. Each subset's genomic DNA was split evenly across several immunoSEQ plates. Original analysis: ImmunoSEQ sequences covered only the junction and lacked quality scores; filtering therefore differed. Clones were read by immunoSEQ multiplex PCR, and TCRdb kept only the in-frame ones, dropping some. The V and J calls and clone size are taken from that table; D and trimming were inferred from the DNA. The repertoire holds approximately 1.5 million clones, nearly 99% seen once, with about 0.42% in the top ten.

The sequenced sample consisted of naive CD4+ T cells sorted from blood. Subset described: CD45RA+ positively selected. The V gene is TRBV6-4, the J gene TRBJ2-1; D call uncertain. This TCR was sampled from a man younger than 45 in good health. The CDR3 sequence: CASSESLSSYNEQFF. The DNA of the CDR3 is TGTGCCAGCAGTGAATCCTTGAGCTCCTACAATGAGCAGTTCTTC.